This T cell receptor (beta chain) was identified in a study of CD8 T cells in ankylosing spondylitis. Quantitative 5'-RACE was performed with molecular barcodes, and it yielded the TCR beta libraries. TCRdb redid the calling of the 5' RACE reads with MiXCR, one entry per CDR3 protein. The table records a few hundred thousand distinct CDR3 sequences, 20% of them present only once. Points from the study as a whole: Earlier studies detected some motif variants in reactive arthritis synovial fluid and blood. Disease-linked clones reportedly concentrated significantly in matched ankylosing spondylitis synovial fluid.

On this clonotype: What it recognizes is unknown.

The V gene end was trimmed by 6 bases and the J gene end by 4 bases; junction bases not matched to a gene: 5. In germline, CDR1 is MNHEY, CDR2 SMNVEV (reference sequence). CDR3 length: 14 amino acids. The origin of this receptor is a male donor with ankylosing spondylitis or in good health (not recorded which). This rearrangement joins TRBV27 to TRBJ1-2; the match to TRBD1 covers 10 bases. Sequenced sample: blood, either unsorted or a sorted T cell fraction (not recorded which). CDR3 sequence reads: CASSGQGDGYGYTF. Written as DNA, the CDR3 is TGTGCCAGCAGCGGACAGGGGGACGGCTATGGCTACACCTTC.